This T cell receptor (beta chain) was identified in a study of blood T cells in healthy people across ages. Study results and caveats: There were more naive CD4+ cells and higher diversity in long-lived donors than in aged donors.

Comments on this clonotype: Its target is not known.

In germline, CDR1 is LGHNA, CDR2 YSLEER. This CDR3 has 13 residues. Whenever a sample was processed, at least 6 million PBMCs were isolated. Together with a sample-barcoded 5' primer, a J-beta primer mix was included in a second PCR lasting about 6 to 11 cycles. One entry per CDR3 protein results from TCRdb running MiXCR on the 5' RACE reads. The data contain about 670,000 distinct CDR3 sequences, around 52% of them singletons. The sequencing input was blood. V is TRBV4-3 and J is TRBJ2-5; 7 nucleotides align to TRBD2. The J call could be wrong; TRBJ2-7 is a better fit for the DNA end. The origin of this receptor is an elderly woman in good health. As DNA, the CDR3 is TGCGCCAGCAGCCTGGGACTAACCTACGAGCAGTACTTC. Translation: CASSLGLTYEQYF.